These 13 T cell receptor beta chains were sequenced from one sample in a study of T cell clonality in common variable immunodeficiency. TCRdb's table, derived via immunoSEQ multiplex PCR, lists solely in-frame clones and lacks some. This sample includes about 64,000 clones with no singletons; its ten biggest clones take up around 1.7%. The sequenced sample consisted of peripheral blood mononuclear cells. Receptors were obtained from a person between 18 and 75 years old in good health.

The table lists this clone with many counts. The sequenced fragment ends 3 residues before the CDR3 boundary, so the rest is inferred from the germline J gene. The chain carries TRBV3-1 (or the pseudogene TRBV3-2) and TRBJ2-1, with 7 bases fitting TRBD1. V was pared by 5 bases and J by 1 base, with 5 bases of the junction left unmatched. This CDR3 comprises 15 residues. Germline V gene sequence: CDR1 LGHDT, CDR2 YNNKEL (reference sequence). The CDR3 bases that were read are TGTGCCAGCAGCAAAGCAGGGGGTTCCTACAATGAG. Translated, it gives CASSKAGGSYNE. The entire CDR3 reads CASSKAGGSYNEQFF.

This clone was seen ten or more times. From the germline J gene comes the end of the CDR3, since the read stops 3 residues before it. The chain employs TRBV20-1 and TRBJ1-6; D remains unclear. The germline CDR1 and CDR2 sequences are DFQATT and SNEGSKA (reference sequence). V lost 5 bases to trimming and J lost 9 bases, with 17 bases between them. The CDR3 is 14 amino acids. CDR3 DNA, as far as it was read: TGCAGTGCTGTAGCCCCGGCATTGGGTTCACCC. Its translation is CSAVAPALGSP. The whole CDR3 sequence reads CSAVAPALGSPLHF.

At least ten counts were recorded for this clone. The sequenced fragment ends 3 residues before the CDR3 boundary, so the rest is inferred from the germline J gene. V gene TRBV28 combines with J gene TRBJ2-7; TRBD1 might be the D (5 bases). Germline lookup yields CDR1 MDHEN and CDR2 SYDVKM. Between the trimmed V and J ends, which lost 5 bases and 0 bases, there was a span of 17 bases. The CDR3 spans 16 residues. CDR3 sequence: CASSPAPGMGSYEQYF. The sequenced part of the CDR3 DNA is TGTGCCAGCAGTCCAGCCCCAGGGATGGGCTCCTACGAG.

This clone was observed many times. The read halts 3 residues ahead of the CDR3 end, with the missing end drawn from the germline J gene. The rearrangement links TRBV10-1 to TRBJ2-7; D gene unclear. From germline, CDR1 is WNHNN and CDR2 SYGVQD (reference sequence). Deletions cut 3 bases from V and 3 bases from J, with 6 bases between. CDR3 length equals 12 residues. CDR3 protein: CASSENSYEQYF. The DNA read from the CDR3 is TGCGCCAGCAGTGAAAACAGCTACGAG.

In its sample, this clone was seen many times. From the germline J gene comes the end of the CDR3, since the read stops 3 residues before it. The gene calls are TRBV10-3 and TRBJ1-5, with D perhaps matching TRBD1 (6 bases). The CDR3 runs 13 residues. V was shortened by 6 bases and J by 6 bases, with 12 bases between the two germline ends. CDR1 and CDR2 (germline): ENHRY, SYGVKD. CDR3 sequence reads: CAIRGAGGQPQHF. The CDR3 bases that were read are TGTGCCATCAGGGGGGCGGGGGGTCAGCCC.

This clone came up many times. The read comes to an end 3 residues before the CDR3 does, leaving the germline J gene to fill in the end. The V call is TRBV28, the J call TRBJ2-4, with 9 bases matching TRBD2. J was trimmed by 1 base and V by 2 bases; bases with no gene match: 3. Germline values: CDR1 MDHEN, CDR2 SYDVKM. CDR3 length equals 16 residues. The CDR3 sequence is CASSLRTSVAKNIQYF. Incomplete CDR3 DNA: TGTGCCAGCAGTTTACGGACTAGCGTTGCCAAAAACATT. The whole variable domain, filled in from reference TRBV28 and TRBJ2-4, reads DVKVTQSSRYLVKRTGEKVFLECVQDMDHENMFWYRQDPGLGLRLIYFSYDVKMKEKGDIPEGYSVSREKKERFSLILESASTNQTSMYLCASSLRTSVAKNIQYFGAGTRLSVL.

This clone was counted at least ten times. The read halts 3 residues ahead of the CDR3 end, with the missing end drawn from the germline J gene. The genes are TRBV5-1 and TRBJ1-1, with unresolved D. Germline CDR1 is SGHRS and CDR2 is YFSETQ. The CDR3 loop spans 12 amino acids. CDR3 DNA (partial): TGCGCCAGCAGCTTGGAAAGGGCTCAA. Translating gives CASSLERAQ. Given in full, the CDR3 is CASSLERAQAFF.

This clone was observed at least ten times. Sequencing ends 3 residues short of the CDR3 end; the germline J gene provides the rest. The chain links TRBV19 to TRBJ1-5, with 10 bases lining up with TRBD1. Germline V gene sequence: CDR1 LNHDA, CDR2 SQIVND (reference sequence). The length of the CDR3 is 16 residues. The J segment lost 3 bases and the V segment lost 6 bases, leaving 8 bases of the junction unmatched. Partial CDR3 DNA: TGTGCCAGTAGATGGGGCGGGACAGGGGACAATCAGCCC. The encoded protein is CASRWGGTGDNQP. The whole CDR3 protein reads CASRWGGTGDNQPQHF. Together with reference TRBV19 and TRBJ1-5, the CDR3 gives the full variable domain: DGGITQSPKYLFRKEGQNVTLSCEQNLNHDAMYWYRQDPGQGLRLIYYSQIVNDFQKGDIAEGYSVSREKKESFPLTVTSAQKNPTAFYLCASRWGGTGDNQPQHFGDGTRLSIL.

This clone has a count of ten or more. The read stops 3 residues short of the end of the CDR3; the missing end is completed from the germline J gene. The chain joins TRBV9 to TRBJ2-7; 11 bases map to TRBD2. The CDR3 loop spans 16 amino acids. The V and J ends lost 3 bases and 3 bases, in that order; junction bases with no gene match: 8. From germline, CDR1 is SGDLS and CDR2 YYNGEE. CDR3 amino acids: CASSANRLAGNYEQYF. The part of the CDR3 DNA that was read is TGTGCCAGCAGCGCGAACAGACTAGCGGGAAACTACGAG.

In its sample, this clone was seen many times. Read sequence stops 3 residues before the CDR3 end, and the germline J gene provides the missing end. The V call is TRBV19, the J call TRBJ1-5; D call uncertain. Germline V lookup: CDR1 LNHDA, CDR2 SQIVND (reference sequence). V lost 5 bases to trimming and J lost 6 bases, with 8 bases between them. The CDR3 spans 12 residues. The covered CDR3 bases are TGTGCCAGTAGTTATCTAACTCAGCCC. Protein: CASSYLTQP. The CDR3, in full, reads CASSYLTQPQHF. The variable domain in full, completed from reference TRBV19 and TRBJ1-5, reads DGGITQSPKYLFRKEGQNVTLSCEQNLNHDAMYWYRQDPGQGLRLIYYSQIVNDFQKGDIAEGYSVSREKKESFPLTVTSAQKNPTAFYLCASSYLTQPQHFGDGTRLSIL.

This clone showed up many times. The read halts 3 residues ahead of the CDR3 end, with the missing end drawn from the germline J gene. The chain has TRBV6-2 or TRBV6-3 and TRBJ1-5; D is undetermined. The CDR3 consists of 15 residues. The V gene lost 2 bases and the J gene lost 0 bases, with 8 bases spanning the gap. Germline V CDR1 and CDR2: MNHEY, SVGEGT. The CDR3 protein is CASSYKLSSNQPQHF. The DNA read from the CDR3 is TGTGCCAGCAGTTACAAACTTAGTAGCAATCAGCCC.

This clone was detected ten times or more. The CDR3 is cut off 3 residues early in the read; its end comes from the germline J gene. The V call is TRBV30, the J call TRBJ1-5, with a possible D match to TRBD1 (6 bases). Trimming pared 5 bases from V and 3 bases from J, leaving 14 bases between. The germline gives CDR1 GTSNPN, CDR2 SVGIG (reference sequence). This CDR3 region has 14 residues. The covered CDR3 bases are TGTGCCTGGGGGGGGGCCGGACTCAATCAGCCC. Protein product: CAWGGAGLNQP. The CDR3, in full, reads CAWGGAGLNQPQHF. The variable domain in full, with the rest retrieved from reference TRBV30 and TRBJ1-5, is SQTIHQWPATLVQPVGSPLSLECTVEGTSNPNLYWYRQAAGRGLQLLFYSVGIGQISSEVPQNLSASRPQDRQFILSSKKLLLSDSGFYLCAWGGAGLNQPQHFGDGTRLSIL.

At least ten counts were recorded for this clone. The read finishes 3 residues shy of the CDR3 end, and the germline J gene is used to complete it. The V and J genes are TRBV18 and TRBJ2-7; perhaps TRBD2 as D (6 bases). Trimming pared 3 bases from V and 0 bases from J, leaving 12 bases between. Germline CDR1 KGHSH, CDR2 LQKENI. The CDR3 is made up of 15 amino acids. CDR3 bases read: TGTGCCAGCTCACCCCTCCTGGGGGGCTCCTACGAG. Translating gives CASSPLLGGSYE. The whole CDR3 region reads CASSPLLGGSYEQYF.